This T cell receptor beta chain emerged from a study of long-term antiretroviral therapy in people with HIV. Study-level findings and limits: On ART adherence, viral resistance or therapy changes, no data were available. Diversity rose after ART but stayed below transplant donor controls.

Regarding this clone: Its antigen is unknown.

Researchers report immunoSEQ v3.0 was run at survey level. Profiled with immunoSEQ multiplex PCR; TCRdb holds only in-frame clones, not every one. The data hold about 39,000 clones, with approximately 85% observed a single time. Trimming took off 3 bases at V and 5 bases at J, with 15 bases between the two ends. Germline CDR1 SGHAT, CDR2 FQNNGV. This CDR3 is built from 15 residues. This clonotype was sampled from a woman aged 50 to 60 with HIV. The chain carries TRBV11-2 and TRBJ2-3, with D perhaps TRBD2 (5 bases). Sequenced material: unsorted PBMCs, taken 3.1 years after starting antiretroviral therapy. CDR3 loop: CASSFRRGGLDTQYF. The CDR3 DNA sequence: TGTGCCAGCAGCTTTCGTCGGGGTGGGCTAGATACGCAGTATTTT.